The present T cell receptor beta chain was sequenced within a study of T cell responses to AZD1222 COVID-19 vaccine. Study observations and caveats: In all cases, repertoires were sampled only after the peak T cell response. Among the donors, most were white British and more were female, and clonal diversity was possibly underestimated. Regions left unmutated in variants are reportedly the target of nearly half of spike-specific TCRs.

Data came from immunoSEQ multiplex PCR; TCRdb stores just in-frame clones and leaves some out. The top ten hold roughly 6% of the sample, which has roughly 150,000 clones, 90% seen once. The CDR3 extends over 12 amino acids. CDR1 is MDHEN, CDR2 SYDVKM, per germline. V gave up 10 bases and J gave up 9 bases, with 13 bases separating them. Concerning this clone: The antigen is not known.

This receptor was identified in an adult who received the AZD1222 COVID-19 vaccine. The chain employs TRBV28 and TRBJ1-6; maybe TRBD1 (5 bases). The sequencing used peripheral blood, collected 28 days after the second AZD1222 dose. The CDR3 region is CATGLRVSPLHF. For the CDR3, the DNA is TGTGCCACTGGGCTCAGGGTTTCACCCCTCCACTTT. Using reference TRBV28 and TRBJ1-6 for the parts outside the CDR3, the full variable domain is DVKVTQSSRYLVKRTGEKVFLECVQDMDHENMFWYRQDPGLGLRLIYFSYDVKMKEKGDIPEGYSVSREKKERFSLILESASTNQTSMYLCATGLRVSPLHFGNGTRLTVT.